This T cell receptor beta chain came from a study of blood T cell repertoires in COVID-19. Under the authors' procedure: Scientists estimated how many nucleated cells there were by amplifying reference gene primers. The table came from immunoSEQ multiplex PCR; TCRdb's copy has only in-frame clones and leaves some out. From that table come the V and J calls and clone size; the DNA was used to work out D and trimming. The repertoire holds 39,000 or so clones, with 89% as singletons. The CDR3 is 13 residues long. The chain links TRBV21-1 to TRBJ1-1; no check of the table's D call, TRBD1, against the DNA was made. TRBV21-1 corresponds to a pseudogene. The source is a human donor in a cohort sampled during active COVID-19. Sequencing used peripheral blood. The CDR3 sequence: CASSKKEGGEAFF. For the CDR3, the DNA is TGTGCCAGCAGCAAAAAGGAAGGGGGTGAAGCTTTCTTT.